This T cell receptor beta chain was observed in a study of blood T cell repertoires in COVID-19. Study-level information: Collection of acute and convalescent COVID-19 samples took place in the United States, Italy and Spain. T cells, B-cell-depleted T cells, or PBMCs supplied cDNA or gDNA.

With V trimmed by 4 bases and J by 6 bases, 10 bases remained unmatched. CDR3 size: 15 residues. Germline V gene lookup returns CDR1 LNHDA and CDR2 SQIVND (reference sequence). Original analysis: Using reference gene primer amplification, nucleated cell counts were estimated. The table came from immunoSEQ multiplex PCR; TCRdb's copy has only in-frame clones and leaves some out. Clonal size and the V and J genes are those of that table, whereas D and trimming came from the DNA. Among 160,000 or so clones, about 85% were seen once, and the ten largest hold 13%. Material for sequencing was peripheral blood. The chain recombines TRBV19 with TRBJ2-7; 9 bases map to TRBD1. This TCR derives from a man aged 65-85 years who had recovered from COVID-19. This CDR3 reads CASSRWDRETGEQYF. CDR3 nucleotides: TGTGCCAGTAGTAGATGGGACAGGGAAACGGGCGAGCAGTACTTC.